These T cell receptor beta chains were read from a single sample in a study of CD8 T cells in Susac syndrome. TCRdb re-called the immunoSEQ multiplex PCR reads with MiXCR, one entry per CDR3 protein. The table has 150,000 to 200,000 distinct CDR3 sequences, about 91% seen once. Sequencing was done on a sample of CD4+ T cells from PBMCs. Receptor source: a human donor in good health. The CDR3 runs from the conserved cysteine through the conserved F or W. A D gene is named only where the DNA matches it firmly. Not every row has a clone size; where given, it reads once, few, many or a size class.

J gene,CDR3 length,D gene,V gene,clone size,CDR3 protein,CDR3 DNA
TRBJ2-7,14,.,TRBV28,.,CASSLVQGSNEQYF,TGTGCCAGCAGTTTGGTACAGGGCTCGAACGAGCAGTACTTC
TRBJ2-7,13,TRBD1,TRBV28,.,CASSLGTVHEQYF,TGTGCCAGCAGCCTCGGGACAGTTCATGAGCAGTACTTC
TRBJ2-5,17,.,TRBV7-2,once,CASSPGWSGTYQETQYF,TGTGCCAGCAGCCCCGGGTGGAGCGGGACATACCAAGAGACCCAGTACTTC
TRBJ2-7,14,.,TRBV7-9,.,CASSRVEGRDEQYF,TGTGCCAGCAGCCGGGTAGAGGGGCGCGACGAGCAGTACTTC
TRBJ2-3,12,.,TRBV29-1,.,CSEGRASDTQYF,TGCAGCGAGGGCAGGGCGTCAGATACGCAGTATTTT
TRBJ1-2,14,TRBD1,TRBV2,.,CASTFDRVDYGYTF,TGTGCCAGCACCTTCGACAGGGTTGACTATGGCTACACCTTC
TRBJ2-7,13,TRBD2,TRBV28,.,CAVTSGSPYEQYF,TGTGCCGTCACTAGCGGGTCACCCTACGAGCAGTACTTC
TRBJ2-3,12,.,TRBV30,.,CAWEGGADTQYF,TGTGCCTGGGAAGGGGGTGCAGATACGCAGTATTTT
TRBJ2-7,12,TRBD2,TRBV29-1,.,CSVGPGGVEQYF,TGCAGCGTTGGTCCGGGAGGAGTAGAGCAGTACTTC
TRBJ2-7,13,.,TRBV18,.,CASSPQENYEQYF,TGTGCCAGCTCACCACAGGAAAACTACGAGCAGTACTTC
TRBJ2-2,13,.,TRBV20-1,.,CSALTRDTGELFF,TGCAGTGCCTTGACTAGGGACACCGGGGAGCTGTTTTTT
TRBJ1-4,14,TRBD1,TRBV7-9,.,CASTLEGAGEKLFF,TGTGCCAGCACCCTGGAGGGGGCCGGTGAAAAACTGTTTTTT
TRBJ2-4,15,.,TRBV6-2/TRBV6-3,.,CASRSSQGTKNIQYF,TGTGCCAGCAGATCCTCACAGGGAACCAAAAACATTCAGTACTTC
TRBJ2-5,13,.,TRBV28,.,CASSRPNQETQYF,TGTGCCTCATCCCGCCCCAACCAAGAGACCCAGTACTTC
TRBJ2-1,13,.,TRBV24-1,.,CATTGGAYNEQFF,TGTGCCACTACAGGGGGGGCTTACAATGAGCAGTTCTTC
TRBJ2-2,14,TRBD1,TRBV18,.,CASDRGLVTGELFF,TGTGCCAGCGACAGGGGGCTGGTCACCGGGGAGCTGTTTTTT
TRBJ2-2,14,.,TRBV5-4,.,CASSPDSGTGELFF,TGTGCCAGCAGCCCGGATTCGGGAACCGGGGAGCTGTTTTTT
TRBJ1-2,13,.,TRBV7-9,.,CASSLGSANGYTF,TGTGCCAGCAGCTTAGGGTCAGCTAATGGCTACACCTTC
TRBJ2-1,15,.,TRBV6-6,once,CASSPGGPEYNEQFF,TGTGCCAGCAGCCCTGGGGGTCCTGAGTACAATGAGCAGTTCTTC
TRBJ2-1,14,TRBD1,TRBV6-5,.,CASSDDRGRNEQFF,TGTGCCAGCAGTGACGACAGGGGGCGGAATGAGCAGTTCTTC
TRBJ2-2,16,.,TRBV7-3,.,CASSSPWGGNTGELFF,TGTGCCAGCAGCTCGCCTTGGGGTGGGAACACCGGGGAGCTGTTTTTT
TRBJ2-1,13,.,TRBV2,.,CASTPVGVSEQFF,TGTGCCAGCACCCCCGTAGGTGTAAGCGAGCAGTTCTTC
TRBJ1-5,15,.,TRBV6-6,.,CASRRVDTGNQPQHF,TGTGCCAGCAGACGAGTAGACACGGGCAATCAGCCCCAGCATTTT
TRBJ2-1,12,TRBD2,TRBV20-1,.,CSVAGGMNEQFF,TGCAGCGTAGCGGGAGGGATGAATGAGCAGTTCTTC
TRBJ2-7,14,TRBD1,TRBV5-1,.,CASSSQGQGDEQYF,TGCGCCAGCAGCTCCCAAGGACAGGGCGACGAGCAGTACTTC
TRBJ2-7,14,.,TRBV7-2,.,CASSLGGTDYEQYF,TGTGCCAGCAGCTTAGGAGGGACGGACTACGAGCAGTACTTC
TRBJ2-2,16,TRBD2,TRBV12-3/TRBV12-4,.,CASSPTTSENTGELFF,TGTGCCAGCAGTCCGACGACTAGCGAGAACACCGGGGAGCTGTTTTTT
TRBJ2-3,16,.,TRBV2,.,CASNPDSEISADTQYF,TGTGCCAGTAACCCAGATTCGGAAATTTCCGCAGATACGCAGTATTTT
TRBJ1-1,12,.,TRBV6-5,once,CASSGDGQGAFF,TGTGCCAGCAGTGGGGACGGGCAAGGAGCTTTCTTT
TRBJ2-1,15,TRBD2,TRBV20-1,.,CSASRLAGGYNEQFF,TGCAGTGCTAGCCGACTAGCGGGGGGTTACAATGAGCAGTTCTTC
TRBJ1-2,12,.,TRBV29-1,.,CSVVLGEGGYTF,TGCAGCGTTGTCCTGGGGGAGGGAGGCTACACCTTC
TRBJ2-1,17,TRBD2,TRBV7-9,.,CASSLAWGLAGDNEQFF,TGTGCCAGCAGCTTAGCGTGGGGACTAGCGGGGGACAATGAGCAGTTCTTC
TRBJ2-7,14,.,TRBV28,.,CASRGGRERNEQYF,TGTGCCAGCAGGGGCGGGCGGGAAAGGAACGAGCAGTACTTC
TRBJ2-5,14,TRBD1,TRBV29-1,.,CSVGGGQGGETQYF,TGCAGCGTTGGAGGGGGACAGGGAGGGGAGACCCAGTACTTC
TRBJ2-1,15,.,TRBV18,.,CASSAGAFSYNEQFF,TGTGCCAGCTCGGCAGGGGCCTTTTCCTACAATGAGCAGTTCTTC
TRBJ1-5,16,.,TRBV4-1,.,CASSPTGGAGNQPQHF,TGCGCCAGCAGTCCGACCGGGGGGGCGGGCAATCAGCCCCAGCATTTT
TRBJ1-5,14,.,TRBV12-3/TRBV12-4,.,CASSHPGGAQPQHF,TGTGCCAGCAGTCACCCCGGGGGGGCCCAGCCCCAGCATTTT
TRBJ2-1,13,.,TRBV28,.,CASSLEGYNEQFF,TGTGCCAGCAGTTTGGAGGGCTACAATGAGCAGTTCTTC
TRBJ2-7,11,TRBD1,TRBV20-1,.,CSAQGEGEQYF,TGCAGTGCGCAGGGGGAAGGCGAGCAGTACTTC
TRBJ2-7,16,TRBD2,TRBV4-1,.,CASSHPGLAGDYEQYF,TGCGCCAGCAGCCACCCGGGACTAGCGGGGGACTACGAGCAGTACTTC